The T cell receptor (beta chain) described here comes from a study of cytotoxic CD8 clonotypes in ibrutinib-treated CLL. Study information: Response sampling came at median roughly 11 months of treatment, ranging 6 to 36 months. Study-level findings and limits: Clonality rose at ibrutinib response and fell back toward baseline at progression.

The targeted sequencing depth was 1 in 200,000 to 1 in 1 million T cells. Assay: immunoSEQ multiplex PCR; the TCRdb copy retains only in-frame clones and omits some. Of 250,000 to 350,000 clones in the sample, around 69% were seen once. V lost 4 bases, J lost 6 bases, and 5 bases stayed unmatched. Germline CDR1 is SGHTA and CDR2 is FQGTGA. There are 15 residues in the CDR3. As to this clone: Antigen: not known.

The chain combines TRBV7-3 with TRBJ2-3, with 12 positions matching TRBD2. This TCR was sampled from a human donor with chronic lymphocytic leukemia. Sequencing used PBMCs, obtained at disease progression, from a patient treated with ibrutinib. In nucleotides, the CDR3 is TGTGCCAGCAGCTCGCGACTAGCGGGAGACGATACGCAGTATTTT. Translating gives CASSSRLAGDDTQYF.